The source of this T cell receptor beta chain is a study of shared clonotypes between healthy human individuals (dated by TCRdb to the early 2020s). Looking at the study overall: The cohort comprised two women and three men aged 18 to 49 years. To increase sequencing depth and limit assay-specific biases, TCR repertoire library preparation and sequencing were carried out by different laboratories using diverse techniques. The study deeply sequenced blood TCR repertoires of five healthy adults to estimate repertoire size and the extent of clonotype sharing between individuals. For each donor, three plates each were used for CD4 naive and CD4 memory, two plates were used for CD8 naive, and one plate was used for CD8 memory. Each donor's leukapheresis produced roughly between roughly 0.85 and 9.5 billion PBMCs. What the study reported, not specific to this receptor: The genetic and exposure-history diversity represented was limited by the small number of donors. Compared with non-shared clonotypes, clonotypes shared by all four sorted-subset donors had higher generation probabilities. Naive subsets generally had larger estimated clonotype richness than memory subsets. About 4.5% of naive CD4, 3.5% of naive CD8, roughly 2.4% of memory CD4, and 0.4% of memory CD8 clonotypes were shared across several donors. Only blood was sampled, and tissue TCR repertoires likely differ from those in blood. Rarefaction of sorted-subset datasets indicated incomplete sequencing despite the large sequencing depth. Pairwise subsampling indicated that sequencing depth was expected to affect the degree of clonotype sharing among donors.

On this clone: The antigen this receptor binds is unknown. Base qualities are missing; no much larger clone stands one base away.

Using the deep immunoSEQ assay, multiplex PCR amplified TCR CDR3 regions from genomic DNA. Extracted genomic DNA from each cell subset was spread evenly across all wells of several immunoSEQ 96-well plates, with each plate serving as a replicate. For sorted subsets, approximately 210 ng genomic DNA, equal to some 28,000 T cell genomes, was loaded into each replicate PCR. The purified libraries were quantified using a Qubit 3.0 fluorometer, sized with a Bioanalyzer 2100, and then quantified again using the KAPA Library Quantification kit. Every immunoSEQ 96-well plate was sequenced on a dedicated single-read 150-cycle Illumina NextSeq 550 flow cell. The paper's processing steps were these. Because the immunoSEQ output held only junctional sequences and lacked quality scores, the filtering could not match the filtering applied to full-length reads. To assign V/J genes and CDR3, sequences were annotated using PyIR, a Python wrapper for IgBLAST v1.9, with IMGT germline references. Reads with weak V/J assignments (E-value above 1e-6), missing CDR3, stop codons, out-of-frame junctions, or ambiguous translated residues were removed. V3J clonotypes were defined as sequences sharing an identical inferred V gene, J gene, and CDR3 amino acid sequence. Percentage overlap between repertoires was computed as shared unique clonotypes divided by the size of the smaller repertoire. Richness of each repertoire was evaluated using RTK rarefaction, the Chao1 estimator, and Recon v2.1 estimates of unobserved clonotypes. For all TCRbeta clonotypes obtained by the gDNA method from a handful of donors, generation probabilities were computed with OLGA. Here the immuneACCESS table is served through TCRdb, limited to in-frame sequences with V and J called. Missing clones are a known gap in these copies; in checked studies unresolved V genes cover under half, and the rest lacks a known reason. The V and J calls and the clone size are those of that table, but D and trimming were determined from the DNA. In this sample the table shows more than 550,000 clones, just over 90% of which occur a single time. The ten largest clones take up nearly 25% of the sample.

For this chain, trimming is 0 bases at the V end and 4 bases at the J end, and the number of junction bases without a gene match is 2. The CDR3 sequence holds 14 residues, the cysteine and phenylalanine included. Only the CDR3 part of the read is kept: 42 bases, read in frame from the first base. The germline V gene supplies CDR1 MNHNS and CDR2 SASEGT. For the CD8 naive samples, CD45RO-negative cells were positively selected for CCR7, yielding a CD45RA+CCR7+ population from which TemRA cells were excluded. The donors were healthy, HIV-negative adults with no recently reported acute infections or vaccinations. Only Caucasian adults living in Nashville, Tennessee, USA were represented among the donors. Blood was obtained by leukapheresis, after which PBMCs were separated by Ficoll-Histopaque density gradient centrifugation and cryopreserved in liquid nitrogen vapor phase. Purity and quantity of every magnetically sorted T cell population were checked by analytical flow cytometry. Genomic DNA was isolated from each sorted fraction and quantified by UV absorbance on a Nanodrop 2000c.

This receptor was obtained from a man aged 25 to 40 in good health. The chain is made from TRBV6-1 and TRBJ2-7, and TRBD1 matches 8 of the central bases. Material for sequencing was naive CD8+ T cells sorted from blood. In the paper's terms, the cell subset or site label means: CD45RA+CCR7+. The DNA sequence is TGTGCCAGCAGTGAAGCCGGGACAGGATACGAGCAGTACTTC. It specifies CASSEAGTGYEQYF.